This T cell receptor (beta chain) was found in a study of control samples from healthy donors and cancer patients. J was trimmed by 3 bases and V by 5 bases; bases with no gene match: 3. CDR1 SGHAT and CDR2 FQNNGV come from the germline V gene. The CDR3 is 13 amino acids. The assay was immunoSEQ multiplex PCR, and TCRdb's table has in-frame clones only and misses some. The data contain roughly 120,000 clones, approximately 94% of them singletons. The V call is TRBV11-2, the J call TRBJ2-7, with TRBD1 matching 8 bases. The receptor was derived from a man in his fifties or sixties with head and neck cancer. Sequenced: PBMCs. The CDR3 region is CASSAGQVYEQYF. The CDR3 region has the DNA TGTGCCAGCAGCGCGGGACAGGTCTACGAGCAGTACTTC.